The 26 T cell receptor beta chains listed next were all sequenced from one sample in a study of Ad26.COV2.S vaccination and SARS-CoV-2 variants. Only in-frame clones appear in the TCRdb table, and some are missing; sequencing was by immunoSEQ multiplex PCR. The sample shows hundreds of thousands of clones, 80% to 95% of them seen only once. Treatment defined: over 15 received Ad26.COV2.S at low or high dose, single or two shots; 5 received placebo; per-sample allocation not given. At day 63 after the first vaccine or placebo injection, samples were drawn. Specimen: peripheral blood, collected in a trial of Ad26.COV2.S vaccine versus placebo. These receptor sequences come from a person aged 18-60 years who received the Ad26.COV2.S COVID-19 vaccine or a placebo.

V usage is TRBV6-5 and J usage is TRBJ2-7; 9 nucleotides match TRBD1. Germline CDR1 is MNHEY and CDR2 is SVGAGI. This CDR3 region has 15 residues. The trim removed 1 base at V and 4 bases at J, leaving 5 bases unmatched. The CDR3 nucleotides read TGTGCCAGCAGTTACTTGGGGGACAGGGAGTACGAGCAGTACTTC. It translates to CASSYLGDREYEQYF.

The V gene is TRBV19, the J gene TRBJ1-2; D gene uncertain. V gave up 3 bases and J gave up 5 bases, with 7 bases separating them. Germline loops: CDR1 LNHDA, CDR2 SQIVND (reference sequence). The CDR3 is 12 residues long. CDR3 DNA sequence: TGTGCCAGTAGTATCTTCGGTTATGGCTACACCTTC. Its protein product is CASSIFGYGYTF.

The chain carries TRBV3-1 (or the pseudogene TRBV3-2) and TRBJ1-2; D unresolved. Trimming took off 4 bases at V and 3 bases at J, with 9 bases between the two ends. CDR3 size: 13 residues. The germline gives CDR1 LGHDT, CDR2 YNNKEL (reference sequence). CDR3 residues: CASSREPDYGYTF. Written as DNA, the CDR3 is TGTGCCAGCAGCCGAGAACCGGACTATGGCTACACCTTC.

For this clone: Other DNA sequences from this sample encode an identical CDR3 as well. The rearrangement uses TRBV18 and TRBJ2-7; TRBD1 aligns across 7 bases. J gave up 0 bases and V 3 bases, and 5 bases lay outside the gene matches. The CDR3 totals 15 residues. Germline loops: CDR1 KGHSH, CDR2 LQKENI. In DNA form, the CDR3 reads TGTGCCAGCTCACCCCCCGGGACAGCCTCCTACGAGCAGTACTTC. Protein: CASSPPGTASYEQYF.

The genes are TRBV7-3 and TRBJ2-1; 7 bases align to TRBD2. The CDR3 runs to 15 residues. The V segment lost 2 bases and the J segment 4 bases; nucleotides outside the gene matches: 5. In germline, CDR1 is SGHTA, CDR2 FQGTGA. The CDR3 spells CASSLVAGAYNEQFF. As DNA, the CDR3 is TGTGCCAGCAGCTTAGTGGCGGGAGCTTACAATGAGCAGTTCTTC.

The V call is TRBV7-7, the J call TRBJ2-1; TRBD2 might be the D (5 bases). Trimming took 5 bases from V and 6 from J, leaving 17 bases between them. Germline-derived CDR1 and CDR2 are SSHAT and FNYEAQ (reference sequence). This CDR3 spans 15 amino acids. The CDR3 region is CASSPTRGLLNEQFF. CDR3 DNA: TGTGCCAGCAGCCCCACTAGAGGGCTACTCAATGAGCAGTTCTTC.

This chain uses TRBV3-1 (or the pseudogene TRBV3-2) with TRBJ2-7, with 9 nucleotides matching TRBD2. Germline CDR1 reads LGHDT; CDR2 reads YNNKEL (reference sequence). The CDR3 consists of 15 residues. The trim removed 4 bases at V and 5 bases at J, leaving 9 bases unmatched. The CDR3 bases are TGTGCCAGCAGCCGGACTAGCGACGAGTATAACGAGCAGTACTTC. Translation: CASSRTSDEYNEQYF.

The genes are TRBV29-1 and TRBJ2-7; the match to TRBD2 covers 7 bases. Unmatched junction bases numbered 8, after V lost 6 bases and J lost 6 bases. The CDR3 totals 12 residues. Germline-derived CDR1 and CDR2 are SQVTM and ANQGSEA. The CDR3: CSVYGRTREQYF. CDR3 bases: TGCAGCGTATACGGGAGGACCCGCGAGCAGTACTTC.

The CDR3 spells CASSLSNNQPQHF. Written as DNA, the CDR3 is TGTGCCAGCAGCTTAAGCAACAATCAGCCCCAGCATTTT. The chain couples TRBV5-6 to TRBJ1-5; D call uncertain. This CDR3 comprises 13 residues. V was cut by 2 bases and J by 3 bases, with 6 bases left in between. Germline CDR1 SGHDT, CDR2 YYEEEE.

This sequence joins TRBV2 and TRBJ2-5; 9 nucleotides match TRBD1. Germline assignment: CDR1 SNHLY and CDR2 FYNNEI. V shed 11 bases, J shed 7 bases, and the junction held 14 bases outside the gene matches. The CDR3 spans 14 residues. As DNA, the CDR3 is TGTGCCTCGGGCCGGGACAGGGAATTTGGGACCCAGTACTTC. The encoded protein is CASGRDREFGTQYF.

The V call is TRBV5-1, the J call TRBJ2-3, with 14 nucleotides matching TRBD2. Germline CDR1 and CDR2: SGHRS and YFSETQ. Losses at the gene ends were 3 bases for V and 3 bases for J; bases not matched to a gene: 12. The length of the CDR3 is 19 residues. The CDR3 reads CASSSLGTSGSGGTDTQYF. CDR3 in DNA: TGCGCCAGCAGCTCCCTCGGGACTAGCGGGAGTGGCGGTACAGATACGCAGTATTTT. Combining the CDR3 with reference TRBV5-1 and TRBJ2-3 gives the whole variable domain KAGVTQTPRYLIKTRGQQVTLSCSPISGHRSVSWYQQTPGQGLQFLFEYFSETQRNKGNFPGRFSGRQFSNSRSEMNVSTLELGDSALYLCASSSLGTSGSGGTDTQYFGPGTRLTVL.

The chain links TRBV5-4 to TRBJ2-7; 9 nucleotides agree with TRBD2. The trim removed 0 bases at V and 4 bases at J, leaving 11 bases unmatched. Germline loops: CDR1 SGHNT, CDR2 YYREEE (reference sequence). The CDR3 loop spans 17 amino acids. CDR3 coding DNA: TGTGCCAGCAGCTTGGGGGGTTCGGTAGCGGGAGCTTACGAGCAGTACTTC. Its protein is CASSLGGSVAGAYEQYF.

The chain combines TRBV5-6 with TRBJ2-1, with 9 positions matching TRBD2. CDR3 length equals 16 residues. Germline assignment: CDR1 SGHDT and CDR2 YYEEEE. The V and J ends lost 4 bases and 4 bases, in that order; junction bases with no gene match: 9. In nucleotides, the CDR3 is TGTGCCAGCAGCCAAGGTATGACTAGCGGATACAATGAGCAGTTCTTC. Translated: CASSQGMTSGYNEQFF.

The genes are TRBV30 and TRBJ2-5; D call uncertain. This CDR3 region has 11 residues. Germline lookup yields CDR1 GTSNPN and CDR2 SVGIG (reference sequence). V lost 1 base, J lost 9 bases, and 9 bases lay in between. CDR3 protein: CAWSGNEAQYF. For the CDR3, the DNA is TGTGCCTGGAGTGGAAATGAGGCCCAGTACTTC.

This clone was observed a handful of times. The genes are TRBV4-1 and TRBJ1-2; D possibly corresponds to TRBD1 (5 bases). CDR1 is MGHRA, CDR2 YSYEKL, per germline. V was cut by 4 bases and J by 7 bases, with 19 bases left in between. The CDR3 extends over 15 amino acids. The CDR3 DNA sequence: TGCGCCAGCAGCCTCGAGGGAGGGGTCCTGGTTGGCTACACCTTC. Translated, it gives CASSLEGGVLVGYTF.

The chain is built from TRBV7-2 and TRBJ1-5; 7 nucleotides agree with TRBD1. After removal of 5 bases from V and 3 bases from J, the junction contained 10 bases not matched to a gene. CDR1 SGHTA and CDR2 FQGNSA come from the germline V gene. The CDR3 is made up of 16 amino acids. The CDR3 region is CASSPNPTGTNQPQHF. In nucleotides, the CDR3 is TGTGCCAGCAGCCCAAATCCGACAGGGACCAATCAGCCCCAGCATTTT.

The genes are TRBV6-6 and TRBJ1-2, with a weak D call TRBD1 (5 bases). The V gene lost 5 bases and the J gene lost 4 bases, with 11 bases spanning the gap. CDR1 MNHNY and CDR2 SVGAGI come from the germline V gene (reference sequence). This CDR3 is 13 amino acids long. The DNA for the CDR3 is TGTGCCAGCAGTCAGACAGTGGGCTATGGCTACACCTTC. It is translated as CASSQTVGYGYTF.

The gene calls are TRBV4-1 and TRBJ1-5, with D possibly TRBD1 on 6 matching bases. Germline V gives CDR1 MGHRA, CDR2 YSYEKL. The CDR3 runs 15 residues. The V and J ends lost 0 bases and 3 bases respectively, with 9 bases between them. This CDR3 reads CASSQDPGVNQPQHF. In nucleotides, the CDR3 is TGCGCCAGCAGCCAAGATCCAGGGGTCAATCAGCCCCAGCATTTT.

The chain is built from TRBV11-3 and TRBJ2-1, with a tentative D call TRBD2 (6 bases). V shed 4 bases and J shed 8 bases, with 21 bases lying between them. Per the germline V gene, CDR1 is SGHNT and CDR2 is YENEEA. The CDR3 spans 16 residues. The CDR3 here is CASSSGRGPSSDEQFF. For the CDR3, the DNA is TGTGCCAGCAGCTCCGGGCGGGGTCCCTCATCGGATGAGCAGTTCTTC.

The chain employs TRBV7-2 and TRBJ2-2; D unresolved. In germline, CDR1 is SGHTA, CDR2 FQGNSA. CDR3 length: 14 residues. With 0 bases removed from V and 3 bases from J, the gap between germline ends came to 5 bases. DNA of the CDR3: TGTGCCAGCAGCTTAGCAGGATACACCGGGGAGCTGTTTTTT. This codes for CASSLAGYTGELFF.

The rearrangement uses TRBV11-1 and TRBJ2-3, with D uncertain. The CDR3 extends over 12 amino acids. CDR1 is SGHAT, CDR2 FQDESV, per germline (reference sequence). Trimming left V 5 bases short and J 2 bases short, with 5 bases between. For the CDR3, the DNA is TGTGCCAGCAGCACCACCACAGATACGCAGTATTTT. It is translated as CASSTTTDTQYF. Combining the CDR3 with reference TRBV11-1 and TRBJ2-3 gives the whole variable domain EAEVAQSPRYKITEKSQAVAFWCDPISGHATLYWYRQILGQGPELLVQFQDESVVDDSQLPKDRFSAERLKGVDSTLKIQPAELGDSAMYLCASSTTTDTQYFGPGTRLTVL.

The chain joins TRBV7-2 to TRBJ1-1, with 7 nucleotides matching TRBD1. The CDR3 length is 14 residues. The V gene end was trimmed by 5 bases and the J gene end by 12 bases; junction bases not matched to a gene: 15. Germline V CDR1 and CDR2: SGHTA, FQGNSA. The CDR3 nucleotides read TGTGCCAGCAGCCCCCGACAGGGCGTTGGAAATTCTTTCTTT. This gives the protein CASSPRQGVGNSFF.

The table lists this clone with a count of one. The chain uses TRBV27 and TRBJ1-5, with D perhaps TRBD1 (5 bases). V lost 2 bases to trimming and J lost 3 bases, with 11 bases between them. Germline V gene sequence: CDR1 MNHEY, CDR2 SMNVEV (reference sequence). The CDR3 sequence is 15 residues long. CDR3 sequence (DNA): TGTGCCAGCAGTTTACGGAACGGACACAATCAGCCCCAGCATTTT. Translating it yields CASSLRNGHNQPQHF.

This chain joins TRBV4-2 and TRBJ1-3, with unresolved D. The CDR3 covers 16 residues. CDR1 and CDR2 from the germline V gene are LGHNA and YNFKEQ. Trimming took off 4 bases at V and 2 bases at J, with 15 bases between the two ends. CDR3 DNA: TGTGCCAGCAGCCGGTCGAAGGCCGAGACTGGAAACACCATATATTTT. Translating gives CASSRSKAETGNTIYF.

The gene calls are TRBV25-1 and TRBJ1-6; no definite D call. Trimming took 3 bases from V and 11 from J, leaving 14 bases between them. The CDR3 covers 14 residues. Germline CDR1 reads MGHDK; CDR2 reads SYGVNS. CDR3 in amino acids: CASSDGPNYPPLHF. CDR3 DNA sequence: TGTGCCAGCAGTGACGGTCCCAATTATCCACCCCTCCACTTT.

The V and J genes are TRBV5-1 and TRBJ2-1, with a tentative D call TRBD2 (5 bases). V was clipped by 0 bases and J by 4 bases, with 11 bases between them. The CDR3 covers 15 residues. Germline CDR1 reads SGHRS; CDR2 reads YFSETQ. Here the CDR3 reads CASSLVLASYNEQFF. The CDR3 DNA follows: TGCGCCAGCAGCTTGGTATTAGCGTCTTACAATGAGCAGTTCTTC.